Sequencing of this T cell receptor (beta chain) was carried out in a study of cytomegalovirus exposure and HLA in healthy donors. Regarding the study as a whole: CMV serostatus was the sole immune exposure information available. It was approximately 150 TCR beta chains that were listed as cytomegalovirus-associated. Productive rates of about 90% or about 30% were seen for most TCR beta V segments in an earlier analysis. Excluded were some V segments that proved indistinguishable, including TRBV6-2 and TRBV6-3.

The PCR made use of 60 Vbeta and 13 Jbeta primers. The protocol was immunoSEQ multiplex PCR, while the TCRdb copy is restricted to in-frame clones and leaves out a portion. The table includes approximately 180,000 clones, around 79% detected once. For this clone: Its antigen is unknown.

Trimming shortened V by 0 bases and J by 15 bases, and 16 bases separated the two germline ends. CDR3 length: 13 residues. CDR1 and CDR2 from the germline V gene are SGDLS and YYNGEE. The chain is built from TRBV9 and TRBJ2-1, with D maybe TRBD1 (5 bases). The sequence was obtained from a man between 35 and 55 years old in good health and CMV-seropositive. Sample: PBMCs. CDR3 loop: CASSVDPLKGLFF. CDR3 bases: TGTGCCAGCAGCGTAGATCCCTTGAAGGGGCTGTTCTTC. The variable domain in full, completed from reference TRBV9 and TRBJ2-1, reads DSGVTQTPKHLITATGQRVTLRCSPRSGDLSVYWYQQSLDQGLQFLIQYYNGEERAKGNILERFSAQQFPDLHSELNLSSLELGDSALYFCASSVDPLKGLFFGPGTRLTVL.